The rows below give T cell receptor beta chains drawn from one sample of a study of monozygotic twins with cystic fibrosis. TCRdb keeps only in-frame clones here, not all; method: immunoSEQ multiplex PCR. Here the sample spans roughly 20,000 clones, around 97% being singletons. The specimen was blood. These receptors all stem from a young woman with cystic fibrosis. Each CDR3 is given with its conserved first and last residue. The order of the fields is CDR3 DNA, CDR3 protein, clone size, J gene, D gene, V gene, CDR3 length. A D gene is named only where the DNA matches it firmly. A row's size may be missing; if present it is once, few, many or a size class.

TGTGCCAGTAGCCCCTCGGGCAACTATGGCTACACCTTC CASSPSGNYGYTF . TRBJ1-2 . TRBV19 13
TGTGCCAGCAGCTCCGCTGGTAGCGAGCAGTACTTC CASSSAGSEQYF once TRBJ2-7 . TRBV7-9 12
TGTGCCAGCAGTCTAGGGCGGGGGCCTTACAATGAGCAGTTCTTC CASSLGRGPYNEQFF . TRBJ2-1 . TRBV6-6 15
TGTGCCAGCAGCTCTGGACGCAGCGAGCAGTACTTC CASSSGRSEQYF once TRBJ2-7 . TRBV7-9 12
TGCGCCAGCAGCCAAGATTGGGGGTTGGCCACCGGGGAGCTGTTTTTT CASSQDWGLATGELFF once TRBJ2-2 . TRBV4-3 16
TGTGCCAGCAGGGGGGACAGGGACTTATCACCCCTCCACTTT CASRGDRDLSPLHF . TRBJ1-6 TRBD1 TRBV6-1 14
TGTGCCAGCAGCCAACGACGGGTTAGCTCCTACGAGCAGTACTTC CASSQRRVSSYEQYF . TRBJ2-7 . TRBV7-8 15
TGCGCCAGCAGCTTGGAGTCCACTAACTATGGCTACACCTTC CASSLESTNYGYTF once TRBJ1-2 . TRBV5-1 14
TGTGCCAGCAGCTCCGGGGGGGCCGGCACCGGGGAGCTGTTTTTT CASSSGGAGTGELFF . TRBJ2-2 TRBD2 TRBV7-2 15
TGTGCCAGCAGCTTATCGGCAGGGGAGATCTATAATTCACCCCTCCACTTT CASSLSAGEIYNSPLHF . TRBJ1-6 . TRBV7-8 17
TGTGCCAGCAGCGCCCCCGGGGGCTACGAGCAGTACTTC CASSAPGGYEQYF . TRBJ2-7 . TRBV11-2 13
TGTGCCTGGAGTGTACTGGGACAGGGGAACTCACCCCTCCACTTT CAWSVLGQGNSPLHF . TRBJ1-6 TRBD1 TRBV30 15
TGTGCCAGCAGCAATAACGTAGTGGAGGGAGAGACCCAGTACTTC CASSNNVVEGETQYF . TRBJ2-5 . TRBV21-1 15
TGTGCCAGCAGACGTAGTCGGACAGGGGCCTCTCCCTATAATTCACCCCTCCACTTT CASRRSRTGASPYNSPLHF . TRBJ1-6 TRBD1 TRBV7-8 19
TGTGCCACCAGCAGGGGACTATTAGGGGACAGGGATAACGAGCAGTACTTC CATSRGLLGDRDNEQYF . TRBJ2-7 TRBD1 TRBV15 17
TGTGCCAGCAGTTTTACAGGGGGCGTTTACGAGCAGTACTTC CASSFTGGVYEQYF . TRBJ2-7 TRBD1 TRBV6-5 14
TGTGCCAGCAGTGAAAGCTCTAGCGGTTACAATGAGCAGTTCTTC CASSESSSGYNEQFF . TRBJ2-1 TRBD2 TRBV6-1 15
TGTGCCAGCAGCTTAAGGGACAGGGCCCCCTCTGGGGCCAACGTCCTGACTTTC CASSLRDRAPSGANVLTF . TRBJ2-6 TRBD1 TRBV7-9 18
TGTGCCAGCAGTTTGAGCGGAAGTGGACACCGGAGCACAGATACGCAGTATTTT CASSLSGSGHRSTDTQYF . TRBJ2-3 . TRBV28 18
TGTGCCAGCAGCCAATCGAGGTCATTCGATCAGCCCCAGCATTTT CASSQSRSFDQPQHF . TRBJ1-5 . TRBV16 15
TGCGCCAGCAGCTCCTCAAGTGAGCAGTTCTTC CASSSSSEQFF . TRBJ2-1 . TRBV5-1 11
TGTGCCAGCAGTCCCGGGGGGCTTGAATACAATGAGCAGTTCTTC CASSPGGLEYNEQFF . TRBJ2-1 . TRBV28 15